This T cell receptor beta chain is drawn from a study of early T cells in non-severe SARS-CoV-2 infection. Overall study: Chains from this unsorted whole-blood bulk RNA could not be paired.

The germline V gene encodes CDR1 LNHDA and CDR2 SQIVND (reference sequence). The CDR3 is 13 amino acids. Trimming cost V 10 bases and J 3 bases; bases outside gene matches: 8. Individual cDNA molecules each received unique molecular identifiers attached to them. MiXCR, run by TCRdb on the 5' RACE reads, gives a single entry per CDR3 protein. Of 75,000 to 100,000 distinct CDR3 sequences listed, about 15% are singletons. The sample consisted of whole blood. The chain links TRBV19 to TRBJ2-7; the match to TRBD1 covers 8 bases. The sequence derives from an adult who was a healthcare worker with PCR-confirmed SARS-CoV-2 infection or an uninfected control (not recorded which). The CDR3, as DNA: TGTGCCACTTCGGACAGGGACCTCTACGAGCAGTACTTC. Translating it yields CATSDRDLYEQYF.